These 29 T cell receptor beta chains came from one sample sequenced in a study of T cell repertoires in ileal Crohn's disease. Repertoires were generated with immunoSEQ multiplex PCR, while TCRdb's copy carries only in-frame clones and drops some. The sample lists more than 11,000 clones, around 80% seen once, with 5.5% to 7.5% in the top ten. Sequencing used ileal tissue. The receptors shown here come from an adult with Crohn's disease.

The J gene is TRBJ1-1, the V gene TRBV5-1; possibly TRBD1 for D (6 bases). The germline gives CDR1 SGHRS, CDR2 YFSETQ. This CDR3 spans 15 amino acids. The V end was cut by 4 bases, the J end by 1 base, with 14 bases between. The CDR3 region is CASSLLQGWNTEAFF. CDR3 bases: TGCGCCAGCAGCCTCCTACAGGGTTGGAACACTGAAGCTTTCTTT.

The chain links TRBV5-1 to TRBJ1-2; D unclear. This CDR3 contains 13 residues. V lost 0 bases to trimming and J lost 1 base, with 4 bases between them. Germline V gene data show CDR1 as SGHRS and CDR2 as YFSETQ. The DNA of the CDR3 is TGCGCCAGCAGCTTGGACAGTAACTATGGCTACACCTTC. Translation gives CASSLDSNYGYTF.

This sequence joins TRBV5-6 and TRBJ1-5, with a possible D match to TRBD1 (6 bases). The CDR3 has 16 amino acids. Trimming removed 3 bases at V and 6 bases at J, with 19 bases between. Germline V lookup: CDR1 SGHDT, CDR2 YYEEEE. The CDR3 coding sequence is TGTGCCAGCAGCTCTTCGGTACAGGGAACTATTCAGCCCCAGCATTTT. This codes for CASSSSVQGTIQPQHF.

The chain couples TRBV7-9 to TRBJ1-6; TRBD1 matches 7 bases. The CDR3 runs 14 residues. Germline V gives CDR1 SEHNR, CDR2 FQNEAQ (reference sequence). Unmatched junction bases numbered 3, after V lost 5 bases and J lost 5 bases. CDR3 nucleotides: TGTGCCAGCAGCCTCGGGACAGATAATTCACCCCTCCACTTT. It translates to CASSLGTDNSPLHF.

The V gene is TRBV2, the J gene TRBJ1-5; D possibly corresponds to TRBD1 (6 bases). This CDR3 has 14 residues. V shed 5 bases and J shed 9 bases, with 17 bases lying between them. The V gene's germline CDR1 is SNHLY and CDR2 FYNNEI. The CDR3 bases are TGTGCCAGCAGTCAGGACAGCCAAAGTATGCCCCAGCATTTT. Encoded protein: CASSQDSQSMPQHF.

V is TRBV28 and J is TRBJ2-2, with a tentative D call TRBD1 (5 bases). Per the germline V gene, CDR1 is MDHEN and CDR2 is SYDVKM. Trimming stripped 10 bases from V and 2 bases from J, with 8 bases between. The length of the CDR3 is 12 residues. This chain's CDR3 is CAIQGNTGELFF. CDR3 sequence (DNA): TGTGCCATCCAGGGAAACACCGGGGAGCTGTTTTTT.

This clone was detected only once. Compared with germline, one end of the junction differs, possibly owing to a read error. The V gene is TRBV18, the J gene TRBJ1-6, with D uncertain. Germline V lookup: CDR1 KGHSH, CDR2 LQKENI. This CDR3 spans 11 amino acids. CDR3 in amino acids: CASSDNSPLHF. CDR3 bases: TGTGCCAGCTCCGATAATTCACCCCTCCACTTT.

In its sample, this clone was seen a few times. This CDR3 is CASSLVGLVGGEQYF. CDR3 in DNA: TGTGCCAGCAGCTTGGTCGGACTCGTCGGTGGCGAGCAGTACTTC. The gene calls are TRBV5-5 and TRBJ2-7; the D gene is possibly TRBD2 (5 bases). Per the germline V gene, CDR1 is SGHKS and CDR2 is YYEKEE (reference sequence). The length of the CDR3 is 15 residues. V was shortened by 0 bases and J by 6 bases, with 16 bases between the two germline ends.

The chain uses TRBV4-2 and TRBJ2-3; a weak D match, TRBD2 (7 bases). This CDR3 spans 17 amino acids. CDR1 and CDR2 (germline): LGHNA, YNFKEQ. Trimming left V 0 bases short and J 3 bases short, with 16 bases between. The CDR3 DNA follows: TGTGCCAGCAGCCAAGAGGTAGAGGGGGGGCCAACAGATACGCAGTATTTT. Translation: CASSQEVEGGPTDTQYF.

The J gene is TRBJ2-7, the V gene TRBV21-1; TRBD1 is the table's D call and was not checked against the DNA. TRBV21-1 represents a pseudogene. This CDR3 region has 19 residues. Here the CDR3 reads CASRPAGNGRDRVSYEQYF. Here the CDR3 DNA reads TGTGCCAGCAGACCTGCCGGAAACGGACGGGACAGGGTGTCCTACGAGCAGTACTTC.

The rearrangement joins TRBV6-6 to TRBJ1-2; 7 bases line up with TRBD1. The J segment lost 7 bases and the V segment lost 6 bases, leaving 8 bases of the junction unmatched. Germline V gene lookup returns CDR1 MNHNY and CDR2 SVGAGI (reference sequence). CDR3 length equals 13 residues. Written as DNA, the CDR3 is TGTGCCAGCAGCCGGGACAGTTCGGCTGGCTACACCTTC. It specifies CASSRDSSAGYTF.

The J gene is TRBJ2-3, the V gene TRBV4-1; 7 nucleotides line up with TRBD2. Germline V CDR1 and CDR2: MGHRA, YSYEKL. The length of the CDR3 is 17 residues. The V gene end was trimmed by 4 bases and the J gene end by 2 bases; junction bases not matched to a gene: 12. CDR3 protein: CASSLVSGTTITDTQYF. Here the CDR3 DNA reads TGCGCCAGCAGCCTCGTATCCGGGACTACTATCACAGATACGCAGTATTTT.

This clone was observed once. The V gene is TRBV2, the J gene TRBJ2-2; the D is unclear. The CDR3 has 13 residues. With 7 bases removed from V and 1 base from J, the gap between germline ends came to 7 bases. Germline V gene lookup returns CDR1 SNHLY and CDR2 FYNNEI. For the CDR3, the DNA is TGTGCCAGCACGAAGCAGAACACCGGGGAGCTGTTTTTT. It is translated as CASTKQNTGELFF.

The rearrangement uses TRBV6-5 and TRBJ1-4, with D unclear. V dropped 2 bases and J dropped 8 bases, with 15 bases sitting between them. CDR1 is MNHEY and CDR2 is SVGAGI in the germline V gene. CDR3 length: 15 residues. In DNA, the CDR3 is TGTGCCAGCAGTTACGGCACCGGGAGAAGGGAAAAACTGTTTTTT. It yields the protein CASSYGTGRREKLFF.

This clone appeared a single time. The gene calls are TRBV28 and TRBJ2-7, with D possibly TRBD2 on 5 matching bases. Deletions cut 1 base from V and 3 bases from J, with 7 bases between. The CDR3 contains 13 residues. CDR1 and CDR2 (germline): MDHEN, SYDVKM. The CDR3 spells CASSLSGFYEQYF. The CDR3, as DNA: TGTGCCAGCAGTTTATCGGGGTTCTACGAGCAGTACTTC.

This chain uses TRBV7-2 with TRBJ1-5; D perhaps matches TRBD1 (6 bases). V shed 1 base and J shed 3 bases, with 10 bases lying between them. Per the germline V gene, CDR1 is SGHTA and CDR2 is FQGNSA. The CDR3 has 15 residues. CDR3 coding DNA: TGTGCCAGCAGCTTAGGCCCAGGGGACAATCAGCCCCAGCATTTT. It encodes CASSLGPGDNQPQHF.

This clone was observed a single time. V is TRBV13 and J is TRBJ2-2, with D uncertain. V was clipped by 5 bases and J by 6 bases, with 4 bases between them. The CDR3 contains 11 residues. CDR1 is PRHDT and CDR2 is FYEKMQ in the germline V gene (reference sequence). For the CDR3, the DNA is TGTGCCAGCAGCCTCCCCGGGGAGCTGTTTTTT. Translated: CASSLPGELFF.

The chain couples TRBV18 to TRBJ2-6; tentatively, D is TRBD2 (5 bases). Germline V gives CDR1 KGHSH, CDR2 LQKENI. The germline V and J ends were trimmed by 1 base and 3 bases, with 10 bases remaining between them. This CDR3 comprises 16 residues. CDR3 nucleotide sequence: TGTGCCAGCTCACCACTCTCGGGGTATGGGGCCAACGTCCTGACTTTC. It encodes CASSPLSGYGANVLTF. The full variable domain, rest sourced from reference TRBV18 and TRBJ2-6, is NAGVMQNPRHLVRRRGQEARLRCSPMKGHSHVYWYRQLPEEGLKFMVYLQKENIIDESGMPKERFSAEFPKEGPSILRIQQVVRGDSAAYFCASSPLSGYGANVLTFGAGSRLTVL.

This clone came up a few times. V and J are TRBV2 and TRBJ2-1, with 10 bases identical to TRBD2. This CDR3 has 15 residues. The germline CDR1 and CDR2 sequences are SNHLY and FYNNEI. J gave up 6 bases and V 5 bases, and 7 bases lay outside the gene matches. The CDR3 DNA reads as TGTGCCAGCAGTAAAGGTGCTAGCGGGAGCAATGAGCAGTTCTTC. Protein sequence: CASSKGASGSNEQFF.

The V and J genes are TRBV30 and TRBJ2-3; 10 nucleotides match TRBD2. J was trimmed by 0 bases and V by 5 bases; bases with no gene match: 2. The CDR3 loop spans 14 amino acids. Germline lookup yields CDR1 GTSNPN and CDR2 SVGIG (reference sequence). The CDR3 nucleotides are TGTGCCTGGCGACTAGCGGGTAGCACAGATACGCAGTATTTT. Amino acids: CAWRLAGSTDTQYF.

The chain recombines TRBV7-2 with TRBJ2-2; 11 positions match TRBD2. CDR3 size: 16 residues. Per germline, CDR1 SGHTA and CDR2 FQGNSA. The J segment lost 3 bases and the V segment lost 7 bases, leaving 7 bases of the junction unmatched. CDR3 region: CASTLTSGSYTGELFF. CDR3 DNA: TGTGCCAGCACCCTTACTAGCGGGAGTTACACCGGGGAGCTGTTTTTT. The full variable domain, in which reference TRBV7-2 and TRBJ2-2 provide the parts outside the CDR3, is GAGVSQSPSNKVTEKGKDVELRCDPISGHTALYWYRQSLGQGLEFLIYFQGNSAPDKSGLPSDRFSAERTGGSVSTLTIQRTQQEDSAVYLCASTLTSGSYTGELFFGEGSRLTVL.

This clone has a single count. The chain employs TRBV29-1 and TRBJ2-1, with 7 bases that match TRBD2. Germline V CDR1 and CDR2: SQVTM, ANQGSEA. J was trimmed by 1 base and V by 0 bases; bases with no gene match: 6. The CDR3 extends over 16 amino acids. This CDR3 reads CSVEDLGGSSYNEQFF. DNA for the CDR3: TGCAGCGTTGAAGATCTGGGCGGGAGTTCCTACAATGAGCAGTTCTTC.

The CDR3 spells CASAADRGLQPQHF. The CDR3 DNA sequence: TGTGCCAGTGCGGCGGACAGGGGGCTTCAGCCCCAGCATTTT. The chain joins TRBV19 to TRBJ1-5, with TRBD1 matching over 11 bases. Germline lookup yields CDR1 LNHDA and CDR2 SQIVND (reference sequence). J lost 6 bases, V lost 8 bases, and 6 bases had no gene match. This CDR3 contains 14 residues.

The rearrangement joins TRBV29-1 to TRBJ1-1, with 7 bases aligning to TRBD1. Unmatched junction bases numbered 6, after V lost 6 bases and J lost 5 bases. The CDR3 is made up of 12 amino acids. CDR1 is SQVTM, CDR2 ANQGSEA, per germline. The CDR3 here is CSVKGRGTEAFF. The CDR3 nucleotides are TGCAGCGTCAAGGGCAGGGGGACTGAAGCTTTCTTT. Full variable domain (rest looked up from reference TRBV29-1 and TRBJ1-1): SAVISQKPSRDICQRGTSLTIQCQVDSQVTMMFWYRQQPGQSLTLIATANQGSEATYESGFVIDKFPISRPNLTFSTLTVSNMSPEDSSIYLCSVKGRGTEAFFGQGTRLTVV.

The chain joins TRBV11-2 to TRBJ2-3, with D tentatively TRBD2 (5 bases). The germline gives CDR1 SGHAT, CDR2 FQNNGV. This CDR3 spans 14 amino acids. Trimming left V 1 base short and J 4 bases short, with 9 bases between. The CDR3 sequence is CASSLGGRADTQYF. Here the CDR3 DNA reads TGTGCCAGCAGCTTAGGAGGGAGAGCAGATACGCAGTATTTT.

This clone was counted a single time. The rearrangement links TRBV19 to TRBJ2-2; 10 nucleotides line up with TRBD2. J gave up 2 bases and V 4 bases, and 7 bases lay outside the gene matches. The CDR3 has 17 residues. Germline CDR1 reads LNHDA; CDR2 reads SQIVND (reference sequence). The CDR3 sequence: CASSTNLAGANTGELFF. CDR3 DNA sequence: TGTGCCAGTAGTACCAATCTAGCGGGGGCCAACACCGGGGAGCTGTTTTTT.

CDR3 DNA: TGTGCCAGCAGCCTCTTCCCCCGTCCAGGGGTGATTCTTGGCTACACCTTC. Translated: CASSLFPRPGVILGYTF. The chain uses TRBV4-2 and TRBJ1-2; D possibly corresponds to TRBD1 (6 bases). Germline CDR1 is LGHNA and CDR2 is YNFKEQ. The CDR3 spans 17 residues. V was clipped by 4 bases and J by 7 bases, with 25 bases between them.

The chain recombines TRBV7-6 with TRBJ2-1; D may be TRBD2 (5 bases). The CDR3 consists of 14 residues. Trimming left V 3 bases short and J 9 bases short, with 15 bases between. CDR1 and CDR2 from the germline V gene are SGHVS and FNYEAQ. The CDR3, as DNA: TGTGCCAGCAGCTTCAGGCTAGGCGAGGGTGAGCAGTTCTTC. Its translation: CASSFRLGEGEQFF.

J is TRBJ2-5 and V is TRBV18; TRBD2 agrees at 10 bases. Germline V gene data show CDR1 as KGHSH and CDR2 as LQKENI. The CDR3 contains 16 residues. Unmatched junction bases numbered 5, after V lost 2 bases and J lost 2 bases. The DNA of the CDR3 is TGTGCCAGCTCACCAAGGCTAGCGGGGGTTCAAGAGACCCAGTACTTC. Translated: CASSPRLAGVQETQYF. Full variable domain (missing parts from reference TRBV18 and TRBJ2-5): NAGVMQNPRHLVRRRGQEARLRCSPMKGHSHVYWYRQLPEEGLKFMVYLQKENIIDESGMPKERFSAEFPKEGPSILRIQQVVRGDSAAYFCASSPRLAGVQETQYFGPGTRLLVL.